This is a list of T cell receptor beta chains from one sample in a study of T cells in Graves' hyperthyroidism and ophthalmopathy. TCRdb reprocessed the multiplex PCR reads with MiXCR, giving one entry per CDR3 protein. The sample has approximately 400,000 distinct CDR3 sequences, approximately 14% seen once; the top ten hold 20%. Sequenced input: blood. All receptors come from a woman in her 30s with Graves' ophthalmopathy. Each CDR3 is given with its conserved first and last residue. Each record gives: D gene, J gene, V gene, clone size, CDR3 length, CDR3 DNA, CDR3 protein. The D gene is left open where the match is weak. Not every row has a clone size; where given, it reads once, few, many or a size class.

>NA|TRBJ2-4|TRBV11-2|many|14
TGTGCCAGCAGCAAGCCCGGGACAAAAAACATTCAGTACTTC
CASSKPGTKNIQYF
>NA|TRBJ2-7|TRBV13|many|12
TGTGCCAGCAGCTCACTTGGGGACGAGCAGTACTTC
CASSSLGDEQYF
>NA|TRBJ2-7|TRBV7-9|many|14
TGTGCCAGCAGCCCCAGACAGGAAACTTACGAGCAGTACTTC
CASSPRQETYEQYF
>NA|TRBJ2-5|TRBV6-1|many|13
TGTGCCAGCACTCTCAGGGGGGGAGAGACCCAGTACTTC
CASTLRGGETQYF
>TRBD2|TRBJ2-3|TRBV5-1|NA|17
TGCGCCAGCAGCCCGTGGACTAGCGGGGGGGCCGGGGATACGCAGTATTTT
CASSPWTSGGAGDTQYF
>NA|TRBJ2-7|TRBV7-8|many|15
TGTGCCAGCAGCTTAGGACGCCTGAGCTCCTACGAGCAGTACTTC
CASSLGRLSSYEQYF
>TRBD1|TRBJ1-5|TRBV7-8|many|17
TGTGCCAGCAGCCCCCGTATGGGACAGGGAACGAATCAGCCCCAGCATTTT
CASSPRMGQGTNQPQHF
>TRBD2|TRBJ2-1|TRBV7-8|many|15
TGTGCCAGCGAAAGGACTAGCGGGCCTTTCAATGAGCAGTTCTTC
CASERTSGPFNEQFF
>NA|TRBJ2-2|TRBV30|NA|13
TGTGCCTGGTGTCAGCAGGTCACCGGGGTGCTGTTTTTT
CAWCQQVTGVLFF
>NA|TRBJ1-5|TRBV6-1|NA|13
TGTGCCAGCAGTGGGGACCGCTTGCAGCCCCAGCATTTT
CASSGDRLQPQHF
>NA|TRBJ1-2|TRBV18|many|13
TGTGCCAGCTCACCGGACGGGAACTATGGCTACACCTTC
CASSPDGNYGYTF
>TRBD1|TRBJ2-1|TRBV10-3|few|15
TGTGCCATCAGTAAACTATCCGGGACAGGGTCTGAACAGTTCTTC
CAISKLSGTGSEQFF
>NA|TRBJ2-3|TRBV4-2|NA|14
TGTGCCAGCAGCCAAGGGGATGGAACAGATACGCAGTATTTT
CASSQGDGTDTQYF
>NA|TRBJ1-5|TRBV7-2|NA|15
TGTGCCAGCAGCCTAGGGACATATGGCAATCAGCCCCAGCATTTT
CASSLGTYGNQPQHF
>NA|TRBJ1-2|TRBV6-1|NA|14
NA
CASSTSTGLGGYTF
>NA|TRBJ1-5|TRBV27|many|15
TGTGCCAGCAGTCGGGAACGGGACCCCAATCAGCCCCAGCATTTT
CASSRERDPNQPQHF
>NA|TRBJ2-1|TRBV10-2|many|15
TGCGCCAGCAGTCCCCGGAGGATTGTCTACAATGAGCAGTTCTTC
CASSPRRIVYNEQFF
>NA|TRBJ1-5|TRBV20-1|many|18
TGCAGTGCTAGAGATGAGAAACAGGGTATGATTAGCAATCAGCCCCAGCATTTT
CSARDEKQGMISNQPQHF
>NA|TRBJ1-2|TRBV2|many|12
TGTGCCAGCCCACAGGGAGTGTATGGCTACACCTTC
CASPQGVYGYTF
>NA|TRBJ2-1|TRBV28|NA|14
TGTGCCAGCAGTTTAAGGGCGGACTACAATGAGCAGTTCTTC
CASSLRADYNEQFF
>TRBD2|TRBJ2-3|TRBV20-1|NA|14
TGCAGTGCTAAGGCCGGGACTAGTTCAGCTACGCAGTATTTT
CSAKAGTSSATQYF
>NA|TRBJ2-7|TRBV20-1|many|14
TGCAGTGCTAGAGATCCCCAGACTTCCTACGAGCAGTACTTC
CSARDPQTSYEQYF
>NA|TRBJ1-2|TRBV20-1|few|14
TGCAGTACCCCCGAGGGGATCGGTGTCTATGGCTACACCTTC
CSTPEGIGVYGYTF
>NA|TRBJ2-7|TRBV7-8|many|13
TGTGCCAGCAGCTTAGATGTGGGTGGGGTGCAGTACTTC
CASSLDVGGVQYF
>TRBD2|TRBJ2-2|TRBV30|once|16
TGTGCCTGGAGTTATCTAGCGGGGGTGAACACCGGGGAGCTGTTTTTT
CAWSYLAGVNTGELFF
>NA|TRBJ2-5|TRBV2|many|13
TGTGCCAGCAGTGGGGCTTTGCGGGAGACCCAGTACTTC
CASSGALRETQYF
>TRBD1|TRBJ1-1|TRBV7-3|once|14
TGTGCCAGCAGCTTGACAGGGGGCCATACTGAAGCTTTCTTT
CASSLTGGHTEAFF
>NA|TRBJ2-4|TRBV28|many|11
TGTGCCAGCAGGGGTAGGAACATTCAGTACTTC
CASRGRNIQYF
>NA|TRBJ1-2|TRBV7-9|few|12
TGTGCCAGCAGCGGGGGAAGGGATGGCTACACCTTC
CASSGGRDGYTF
>TRBD1|TRBJ2-1|TRBV20-1|many|17
TGCAGTGCTAGAAATAACAGGGGGTTGAGCTCCTACAATGAGCAGTTCTTC
CSARNNRGLSSYNEQFF
>NA|TRBJ1-2|TRBV3-1|many|15
TGTGCCAGCAGCCACCCGGGACCGAGGAACTATGGCTACACCTTC
CASSHPGPRNYGYTF
>NA|TRBJ1-1|TRBV30|many|14
TGTGCCTGGAGTGTAACCGGAGGGGGGACTGAAGCTTTCTTT
CAWSVTGGGTEAFF
>TRBD1|TRBJ2-7|TRBV27|many|14
TGTGCCAGCAATGGACAGGGTGATAGGAACGAGCAGTACTTC
CASNGQGDRNEQYF
>NA|TRBJ2-7|TRBV7-9|NA|15
TGTGCCAGCAGCTCACTGCCGGGCCTAACTCAAGAGCAGTACTTC
CASSSLPGLTQEQYF
>NA|TRBJ2-5|TRBV7-2|many|12
TGTGCCAGCAGCACATATGGGGAGACCCAGTACTTC
CASSTYGETQYF
>NA|TRBJ1-4|TRBV3-1|NA|15
TGTGCCAACAGCCAAGATGTGGGGGTCGGTGAAAAACTGTTTTTT
CANSQDVGVGEKLFF
>TRBD1|TRBJ2-5|TRBV12-3/TRBV12-4|many|14
TGTGCCAGCAATTCCGGGACAGGGAAAGAGACCCAGTACTTC
CASNSGTGKETQYF
>NA|TRBJ2-7|TRBV4-1|many|15
TGCGCCAGCAGCCAAGTTGCGGGGAGCTCCTACGAGCAGTACTTC
CASSQVAGSSYEQYF
>NA|TRBJ2-3|TRBV14|few|11
TGTGCCAGCAGCCAAGGGCCTACGCAGTATTTT
CASSQGPTQYF
>NA|TRBJ1-5|TRBV20-1|many|14
TGCAGTGCTAGTGATGGTTATAGCAATCAGCCCCAGCATTTT
CSASDGYSNQPQHF
>NA|TRBJ2-1|TRBV2|many|13
TGTGCCAGCAGCGAAAACATGGGTAATGAGCAGTTCTTC
CASSENMGNEQFF
>NA|TRBJ2-1|TRBV20-1|many|14
TGCAGTGCGGAACAGGTAAACTCCTACAATGAGCAGTTCTTC
CSAEQVNSYNEQFF
>NA|TRBJ2-7|TRBV10-3|NA|13
TGTGCCATCAGTGAGTCCGTCTCCTACGAGCAGTACTTC
CAISESVSYEQYF
>TRBD1|TRBJ2-4|TRBV12-3/TRBV12-4|once|15
TGTGCCAGCAGTTTCCAGACAGGGGGCAAAAACATTCAGCACTTC
CASSFQTGGKNIQHF
>NA|TRBJ1-5|TRBV6-1|NA|18
TGTGCCAGCAGTGATTATCTCGTTGGTACAGTATACAATCATCCCCAGCATTTT
CASSDYLVGTVYNHPQHF
>TRBD2|TRBJ2-7|TRBV4-1|many|15
TGCGCCAGCAGCCAAGATGGCGGGGGGACCTACGAGCAGTACTTC
CASSQDGGGTYEQYF
>NA|TRBJ2-1|TRBV11-2|many|14
TGTGCCAGCAGCTTTGGAAGATCCGACAATGAGCAGTTCTTC
CASSFGRSDNEQFF
>NA|TRBJ2-4|TRBV30|NA|13
TGTGCCTGGAGTGAGACAGGAGAAAACATTCAGTACTTC
CAWSETGENIQYF
>TRBD1|TRBJ1-2|TRBV11-2|once|15
TGTGCCAGCAGCTTATTTGGGGGACAGGGATATGGCTACACCTTC
CASSLFGGQGYGYTF
>NA|TRBJ2-4|TRBV6-1|NA|13
TGTGCCAGCACGGAGGGAGCCAAAAACATTCAGTACTTC
CASTEGAKNIQYF
>NA|TRBJ2-7|TRBV4-2|few|15
TGTGCCAGCAGCAGGATGGGGACTGAACCTTACGAGCAGTACTTC
CASSRMGTEPYEQYF
>NA|TRBJ2-1|TRBV6-1|many|15
TGTGCCAGCAGATTCCGGGGGTATGGCTACAATGAGCAGTTCTTC
CASRFRGYGYNEQFF
>NA|TRBJ2-7|TRBV30|NA|14
TGTGCCTGGAGCAACGGGATGAACCCCTACGAGCAGTACTTC
CAWSNGMNPYEQYF
>NA|TRBJ1-1|TRBV19|NA|13
TGTGCCAGTAGTATGGGCCCGAGGGCTGAAGCTTTCTTT
CASSMGPRAEAFF